The T cell receptor beta chain described here comes from a study of tumor-infiltrating lymphocytes in primary liver carcinoma. For the study at large: Tumor staging was T1-T3 N0M0; sizes spanned about 4.2 to 10 cm across.

Both RNA and DNA were isolated together from around 20-30 mg of bulk tissue that had not been sorted. Starting material of 400 to 600 ng total RNA yielded TCR beta cDNA via a constant-region primer. Employing slightly modified ARM-PCR, three nested multiplex PCR rounds were run, and these gave rise to the TCR beta libraries. TRBV1-TRBV30 forward primers paired with a C-beta reverse primer drove the first two PCR rounds, about 9 cycles each. Using its own MiXCR run on the multiplex PCR reads, TCRdb lists one record per CDR3 protein. The profile shows under 200,000 distinct CDR3 sequences, around four fifths of them singletons. V lost 6 bases, J lost 4 bases, and 19 bases lay in between. CDR1 and CDR2 from the germline V gene are SGDLS and YYNGEE. CDR3 length: 16 amino acids.

The chain employs TRBV9 and TRBJ2-2; D is perhaps TRBD1 or TRBD2 (7 bases each). The sequenced material came from tumor tissue from primary liver carcinoma. The TCR was taken from a man aged 35-49 years with primary liver carcinoma and hepatitis B virus infection. CDR3 sequence reads: CASTQLGGGSTGELFF. CDR3 sequence (DNA): TGTGCCAGCACCCAACTAGGGGGCGGGAGCACCGGGGAGCTGTTTTTT.